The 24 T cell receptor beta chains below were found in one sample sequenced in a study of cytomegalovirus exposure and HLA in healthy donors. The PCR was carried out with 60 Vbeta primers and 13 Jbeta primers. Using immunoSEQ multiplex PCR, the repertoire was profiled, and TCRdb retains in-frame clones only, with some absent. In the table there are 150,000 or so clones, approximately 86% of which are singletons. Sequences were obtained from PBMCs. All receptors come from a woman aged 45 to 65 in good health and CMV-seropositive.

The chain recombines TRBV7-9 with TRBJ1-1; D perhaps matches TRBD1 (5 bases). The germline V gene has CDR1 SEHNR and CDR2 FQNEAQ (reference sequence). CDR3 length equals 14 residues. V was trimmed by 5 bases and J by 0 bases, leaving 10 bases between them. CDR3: CASSDRQMNTEAFF. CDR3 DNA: TGTGCCAGCAGCGACCGACAGATGAACACTGAAGCTTTCTTT.

This CDR3 is CASSVGLAGKDTQYF. In nucleotides, the CDR3 is TGTGCCAGCAGCGTAGGTCTAGCGGGAAAAGATACGCAGTATTTT. The chain recombines TRBV9 with TRBJ2-3; 9 nucleotides align to TRBD2. With V trimmed by 0 bases and J by 5 bases, 4 bases remained unmatched. The CDR3 has 15 amino acids. Per the germline V gene, CDR1 is SGDLS and CDR2 is YYNGEE.

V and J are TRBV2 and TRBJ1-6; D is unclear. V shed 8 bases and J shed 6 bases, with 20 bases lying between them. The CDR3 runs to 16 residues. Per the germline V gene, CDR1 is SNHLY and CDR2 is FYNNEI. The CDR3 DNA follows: TGTGCCAGCGCGACCGCCGTTGGTCGAGGTAATTCACCCCTCCACTTT. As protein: CASATAVGRGNSPLHF.

The CDR3 is CASTPTGSNTGELFF. In nucleotides, the CDR3 is TGTGCCAGCACCCCGACAGGGTCGAACACCGGGGAGCTGTTTTTT. The rearrangement uses TRBV12-1 and TRBJ2-2; TRBD1, the table's D call, was not compared with the DNA. TRBV12-1 is a recognized pseudogene. There are 15 residues in the CDR3.

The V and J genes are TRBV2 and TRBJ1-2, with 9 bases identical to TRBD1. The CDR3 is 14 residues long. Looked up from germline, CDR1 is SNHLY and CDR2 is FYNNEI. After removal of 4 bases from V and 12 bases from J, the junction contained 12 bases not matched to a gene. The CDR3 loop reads CASSVWGGTGNDTF. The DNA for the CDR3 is TGTGCCAGCAGTGTTTGGGGGGGGACAGGGAACGACACCTTC.

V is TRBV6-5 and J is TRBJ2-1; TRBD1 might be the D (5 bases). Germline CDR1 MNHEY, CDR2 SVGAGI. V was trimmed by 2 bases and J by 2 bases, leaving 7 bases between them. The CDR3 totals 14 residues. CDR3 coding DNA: TGTGCCAGCAGTTACAGGGGCCCCTACAATGAGCAGTTCTTC. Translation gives CASSYRGPYNEQFF.

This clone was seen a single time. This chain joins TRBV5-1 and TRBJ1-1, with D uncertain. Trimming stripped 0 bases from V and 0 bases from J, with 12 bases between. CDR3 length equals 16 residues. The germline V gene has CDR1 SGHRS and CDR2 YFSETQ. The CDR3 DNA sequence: TGCGCCAGCAGCTTGGTCGGGGATGTGATGAACACTGAAGCTTTCTTT. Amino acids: CASSLVGDVMNTEAFF.

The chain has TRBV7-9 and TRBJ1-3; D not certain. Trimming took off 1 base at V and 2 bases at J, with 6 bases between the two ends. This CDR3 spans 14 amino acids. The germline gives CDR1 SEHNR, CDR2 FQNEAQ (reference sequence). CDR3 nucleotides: TGTGCCAGCAGCTTAGGAGGGCCTGGAAACACCATATATTTT. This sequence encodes CASSLGGPGNTIYF.

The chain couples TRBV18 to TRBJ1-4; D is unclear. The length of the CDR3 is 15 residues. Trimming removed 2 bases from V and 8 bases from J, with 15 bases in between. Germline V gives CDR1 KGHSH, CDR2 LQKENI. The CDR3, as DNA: TGTGCCAGCTCACCAGCCGCAGGACTCATCGAAAAACTGTTTTTT. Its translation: CASSPAAGLIEKLFF.

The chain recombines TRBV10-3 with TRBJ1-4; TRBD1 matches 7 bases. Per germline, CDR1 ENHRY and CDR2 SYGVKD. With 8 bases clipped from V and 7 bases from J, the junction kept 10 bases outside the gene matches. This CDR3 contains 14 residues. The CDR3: CAIGPGTEGEKLFF. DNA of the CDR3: TGTGCCATCGGACCCGGGACAGAGGGTGAAAAACTGTTTTTT.

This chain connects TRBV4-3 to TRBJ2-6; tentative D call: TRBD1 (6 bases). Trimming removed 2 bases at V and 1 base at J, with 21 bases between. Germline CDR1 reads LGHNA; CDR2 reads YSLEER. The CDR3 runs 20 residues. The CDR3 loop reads CASSQTLTGTLTSGANVLTF. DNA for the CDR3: TGCGCCAGCAGCCAAACCCTAACCGGGACATTGACTTCTGGGGCCAACGTCCTGACTTTC.

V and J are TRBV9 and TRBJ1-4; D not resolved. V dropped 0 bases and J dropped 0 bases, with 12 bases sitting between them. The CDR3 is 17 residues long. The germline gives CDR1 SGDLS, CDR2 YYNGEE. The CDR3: CASSVGRSPSTNEKLFF. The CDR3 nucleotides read TGTGCCAGCAGCGTAGGGCGTAGCCCGTCAACTAATGAAAAACTGTTTTTT.

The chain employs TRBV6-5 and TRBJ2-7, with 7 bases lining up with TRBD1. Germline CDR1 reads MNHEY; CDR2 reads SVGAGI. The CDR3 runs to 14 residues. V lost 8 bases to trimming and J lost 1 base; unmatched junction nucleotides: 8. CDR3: CASRTGVLSYEQYF. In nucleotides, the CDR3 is TGTGCCAGCCGCACAGGGGTGTTGTCCTACGAGCAGTACTTC.

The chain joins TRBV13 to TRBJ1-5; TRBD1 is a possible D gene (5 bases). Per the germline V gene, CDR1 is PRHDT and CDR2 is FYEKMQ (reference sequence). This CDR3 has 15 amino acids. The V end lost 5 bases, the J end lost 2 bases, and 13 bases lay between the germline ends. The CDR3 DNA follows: TGTGCCAGCAGCACAGGCCCGGACGGCAATCAGCCCCAGCATTTT. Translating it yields CASSTGPDGNQPQHF.

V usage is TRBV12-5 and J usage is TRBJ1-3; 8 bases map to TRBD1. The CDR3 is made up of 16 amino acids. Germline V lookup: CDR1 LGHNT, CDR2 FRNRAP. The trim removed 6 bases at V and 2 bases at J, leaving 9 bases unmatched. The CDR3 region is CASGRTGSRPGNTIYF. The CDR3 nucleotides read TGTGCTAGTGGGCGGACAGGGTCGCGTCCTGGAAACACCATATATTTT.

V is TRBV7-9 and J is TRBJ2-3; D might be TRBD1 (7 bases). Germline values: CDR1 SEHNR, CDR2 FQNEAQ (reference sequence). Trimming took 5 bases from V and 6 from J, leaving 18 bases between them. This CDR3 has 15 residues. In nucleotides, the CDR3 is TGTGCCAGCAGCACACGACAGGGACTGAGGGATACGCAGTATTTT. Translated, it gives CASSTRQGLRDTQYF.

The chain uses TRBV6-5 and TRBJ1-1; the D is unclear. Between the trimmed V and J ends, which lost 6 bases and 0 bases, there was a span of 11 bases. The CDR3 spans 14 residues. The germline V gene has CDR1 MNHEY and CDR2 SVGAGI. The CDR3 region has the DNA TGTGCCAGCAGAAACCCAGGCTTGAACACTGAAGCTTTCTTT. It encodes CASRNPGLNTEAFF.

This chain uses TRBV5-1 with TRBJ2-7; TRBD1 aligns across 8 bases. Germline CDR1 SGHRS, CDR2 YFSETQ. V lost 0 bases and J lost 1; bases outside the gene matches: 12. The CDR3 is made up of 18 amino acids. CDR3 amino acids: CASSLGTRTGTGSYEQYF. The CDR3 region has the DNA TGCGCCAGCAGCTTGGGGACGAGGACAGGGACAGGTTCCTACGAGCAGTACTTC.

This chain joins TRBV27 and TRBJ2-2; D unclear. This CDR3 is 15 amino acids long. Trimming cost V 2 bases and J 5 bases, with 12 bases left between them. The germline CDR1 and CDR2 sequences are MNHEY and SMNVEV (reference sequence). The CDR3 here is CASSLGLLRTGELFF. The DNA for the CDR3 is TGTGCCAGCAGTTTAGGGCTTCTTAGGACCGGGGAGCTGTTTTTT.

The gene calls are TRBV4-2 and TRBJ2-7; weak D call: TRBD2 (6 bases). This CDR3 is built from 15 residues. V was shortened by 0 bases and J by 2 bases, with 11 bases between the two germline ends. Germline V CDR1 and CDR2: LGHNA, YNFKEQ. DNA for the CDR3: TGTGCCAGCAGCCAAGATTTCGCGGGGCCCTACGAGCAGTACTTC. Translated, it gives CASSQDFAGPYEQYF.

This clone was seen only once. DNA of the CDR3: TGTGCCAGCAGTCCTACAGGGGGCTCTGGAAACACCATATATTTT. It translates to CASSPTGGSGNTIYF. The gene calls are TRBV5-6 and TRBJ1-3; TRBD1 aligns across 8 bases. Germline V lookup: CDR1 SGHDT, CDR2 YYEEEE. V lost 5 bases and J lost 0; bases outside the gene matches: 4. CDR3 length equals 15 residues.

The CDR3 sequence is CASSPTESYGYTF. DNA of the CDR3: TGTGCCAGCTCACCCACAGAGAGCTATGGCTACACCTTC. The chain is built from TRBV18 and TRBJ1-2; D gene ambiguous. The CDR3 sequence is 13 residues long. Trimming took off 3 bases at V and 4 bases at J, with 9 bases between the two ends. CDR1 KGHSH and CDR2 LQKENI come from the germline V gene.

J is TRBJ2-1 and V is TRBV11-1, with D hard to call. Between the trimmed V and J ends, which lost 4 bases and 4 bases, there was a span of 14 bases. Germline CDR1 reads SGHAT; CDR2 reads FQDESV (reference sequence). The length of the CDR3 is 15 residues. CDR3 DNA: TGTGCCAGCAGCTACCGGGTCCCGACTTACAATGAGCAGTTCTTC. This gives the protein CASSYRVPTYNEQFF.

In DNA form, the CDR3 reads TGTGCCACCATTACGGGTGGGGGGGCCGCAGATACGCAGTATTTT. Its protein is CATITGGGAADTQYF. This chain links TRBV15 with TRBJ2-3; D perhaps matches TRBD2 (7 bases). Between the trimmed V and J ends, which lost 7 bases and 4 bases, there was a span of 18 bases. Germline V gene sequence: CDR1 LNHNV, CDR2 YYDKDF (reference sequence). This CDR3 region has 15 residues.